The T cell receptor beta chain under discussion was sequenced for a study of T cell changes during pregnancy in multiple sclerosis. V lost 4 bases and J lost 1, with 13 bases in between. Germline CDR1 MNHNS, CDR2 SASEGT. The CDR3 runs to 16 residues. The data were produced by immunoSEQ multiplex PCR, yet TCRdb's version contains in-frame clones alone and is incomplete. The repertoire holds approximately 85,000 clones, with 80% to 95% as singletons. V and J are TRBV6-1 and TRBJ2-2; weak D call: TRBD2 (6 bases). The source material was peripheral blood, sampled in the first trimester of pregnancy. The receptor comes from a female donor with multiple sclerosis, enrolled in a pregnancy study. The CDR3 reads CASSGLAIKNTGELFF. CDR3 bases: TGTGCCAGCAGTGGGCTAGCGATAAAGAACACCGGGGAGCTGTTTTTT.